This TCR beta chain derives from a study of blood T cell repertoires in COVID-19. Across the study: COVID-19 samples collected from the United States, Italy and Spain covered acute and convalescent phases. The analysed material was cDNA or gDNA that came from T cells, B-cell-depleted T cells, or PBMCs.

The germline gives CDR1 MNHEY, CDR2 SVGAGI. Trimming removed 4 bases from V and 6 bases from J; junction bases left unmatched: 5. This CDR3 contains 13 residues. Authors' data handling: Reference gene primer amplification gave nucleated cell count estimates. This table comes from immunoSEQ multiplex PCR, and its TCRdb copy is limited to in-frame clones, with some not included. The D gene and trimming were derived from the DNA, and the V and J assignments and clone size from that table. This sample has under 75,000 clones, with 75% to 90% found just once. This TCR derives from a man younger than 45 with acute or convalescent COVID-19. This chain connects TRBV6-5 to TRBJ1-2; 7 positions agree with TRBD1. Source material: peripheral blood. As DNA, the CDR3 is TGTGCCAGCAGTTTAACAGGGGACCATGGCTACACCTTC. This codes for CASSLTGDHGYTF.